A selection of T cell receptor beta chains follows, all from one sample in a study of cytomegalovirus exposure and HLA in healthy donors. Repertoires were generated with immunoSEQ multiplex PCR, while TCRdb's copy carries only in-frame clones and drops some. The sample holds around 92,000 clones, about 70% seen once. Specimen: PBMCs. The receptor set was obtained from a female donor in good health and CMV-seropositive. CDR3s include the opening cysteine and the closing phenylalanine or tryptophan. The D gene is left open where the match is weak. Some rows mark clone size as missing; the rest say once, few, many or name a class of expanded clone.

>-|few|TRBV19|TRBJ2-6
CASTPGSGANVLTF
TGTGCCAGCACCCCGGGGTCTGGGGCCAACGTCCTGACTTTC
>-|-|TRBV30|TRBJ1-1
CAWRSGAHTEAFF
TGTGCCTGGAGGTCAGGGGCCCACACTGAAGCTTTCTTT
>-|-|TRBV9|TRBJ1-5
CASSVQGVLGQPQHF
TGTGCCAGCAGCGTTCAGGGTGTCTTGGGCCAGCCCCAGCATTTT
>TRBD1|-|TRBV6-4|TRBJ1-5
CASSAEDRGPNQPQHF
TGTGCCAGCAGTGCCGAGGACAGGGGGCCAAATCAGCCCCAGCATTTT
>TRBD1|-|TRBV6-5|TRBJ2-2
CASSRTGFNTGELFF
TGTGCCAGCAGCCGGACAGGGTTTAACACCGGGGAGCTGTTTTTT
>-|once|TRBV19|TRBJ2-3
CAVGNSRTDTQYF
TGTGCCGTCGGAAACAGCCGCACAGATACGCAGTATTTT
>-|-|TRBV30|TRBJ2-3
CAWSSGATITDTQYF
TGTGCCTGGAGTTCTGGGGCTACCATCACAGATACGCAGTATTTT
>-|few|TRBV14|TRBJ1-2
CASSQGLTGRSYGYTF
TGTGCCAGCAGCCAAGGATTAACAGGGCGCAGCTATGGCTACACCTTC
>TRBD1|-|TRBV7-6|TRBJ1-1
CASSSPDRVETTRGAFF
TGTGCCAGCAGCTCCCCGGACAGGGTGGAAACCACCCGGGGAGCTTTCTTT
>TRBD2|-|TRBV11-2|TRBJ2-5
CASTLLAGGRETQYF
TGTGCCAGCACCCTTCTAGCGGGGGGGAGAGAGACCCAGTACTTC
>-|-|TRBV19|TRBJ1-4
CATESGTSNEKLFF
TGTGCCACCGAATCGGGTACTTCTAATGAAAAACTGTTTTTT
>TRBD1|-|TRBV7-3|TRBJ2-5
CASSWDRQETQYF
TGTGCCAGCAGCTGGGACAGACAAGAGACCCAGTACTTC
>-|once|TRBV28|TRBJ2-7
CASRGTGNHDSYEQYF
TGTGCCAGCAGGGGTACCGGGAATCACGACTCCTACGAGCAGTACTTC
>-|-|TRBV15|TRBJ1-4
CATSRAYEKLFF
TGTGCCACCAGCAGAGCTTATGAAAAACTGTTTTTT
>-|once|TRBV6-1|TRBJ1-5
CASSDTRYSARTGNQPQHF
TGTGCCAGCAGTGACACGCGCTATTCGGCACGGACAGGCAATCAGCCCCAGCATTTT
>TRBD1|few|TRBV5-6|TRBJ2-7
CASSAPDRGWTYEQYF
TGTGCCAGCAGCGCACCCGACAGGGGCTGGACCTACGAGCAGTACTTC
>-|-|TRBV18|TRBJ2-1
CASSPGTVNEQFF
TGTGCCAGCTCACCAGGGACTGTCAATGAGCAGTTCTTC
>-|-|TRBV5-1|TRBJ1-6
CASSLDGSGGPPLHF
TGCGCCAGCAGCTTGGACGGCAGCGGCGGGCCACCCCTCCACTTT
>TRBD1|few|TRBV13|TRBJ2-3
CASSPDRGVTDTQYF
TGTGCCAGCAGCCCGGACAGGGGCGTCACAGATACGCAGTATTTT
>TRBD1|-|TRBV28|TRBJ2-6
CASTLDRGSSGANVLTF
TGTGCCAGCACCCTGGACAGGGGGAGCTCTGGGGCCAACGTCCTGACTTTC
>-|-|TRBV4-3|TRBJ1-2
CASSQVMGLGYGYTF
TGCGCCAGCAGCCAAGTTATGGGGCTTGGCTATGGCTACACCTTC
>TRBD1|-|TRBV28|TRBJ2-5
CASSDTGQYQETQYF
TGTGCCAGCAGCGACACGGGACAGTACCAAGAGACCCAGTACTTC
>-|-|TRBV15|TRBJ2-7
CATSRPGVSYEQYF
TGTGCCACCAGCAGACCCGGGGTCTCCTACGAGCAGTACTTC
>TRBD2|-|TRBV15|TRBJ2-1
CATSRGLAGGYNEQFF
TGTGCCACCAGCAGAGGCTTAGCGGGGGGCTACAATGAGCAGTTCTTC
>-|-|TRBV10-2|TRBJ2-7
CASRVAGSYEQYF
TGCGCCAGCAGAGTGGCAGGCAGCTACGAGCAGTACTTC
>-|-|TRBV7-2|TRBJ1-3
CASSLAALDSGNTIYF
TGTGCCAGCAGCTTAGCGGCTCTCGACTCTGGAAACACCATATATTTT
>-|few|TRBV7-2|TRBJ2-5
CASSPRGAARRTETQYF
TGTGCCAGCAGCCCTCGGGGAGCAGCGCGGAGGACGGAGACCCAGTACTTC
>TRBD1|-|TRBV7-9|TRBJ2-7
CASSALPPGQHYEQYF
TGTGCCAGCAGCGCCCTACCCCCGGGACAGCACTACGAGCAGTACTTC
>-|once|TRBV5-1|TRBJ2-5
CASSVNSQGQETQYF
TGCGCCAGCAGCGTAAATTCACAGGGACAAGAGACCCAGTACTTC
>-|few|TRBV4-2|TRBJ1-1
CASSQGGQNTEAFF
TGTGCCAGCAGCCAAGGGGGACAGAACACTGAAGCTTTCTTT
>-|-|TRBV20-1|TRBJ1-1
CSAGLAEAFF
TGCAGTGCGGGGCTCGCTGAAGCTTTCTTT
>TRBD1|-|TRBV6-6|TRBJ1-6
CASSPQGRLGSPLHF
TGTGCCAGCAGCCCACAGGGGCGATTGGGTTCACCCCTCCACTTT
>-|-|TRBV19|TRBJ1-6
CASSTPSLPLHF
TGTGCCAGTAGTACGCCTAGTCTCCCCCTCCACTTT
>TRBD1|-|TRBV2|TRBJ2-7
CASMSDRSEQYF
TGTGCCAGCATGTCGGACAGGAGCGAGCAGTACTTC
>-|-|TRBV7-9|TRBJ2-4
CASSSTTSGIQYF
TGTGCCAGCAGCTCGACGACCTCGGGCATTCAGTACTTC
>TRBD2|once|TRBV13|TRBJ2-3
CASSYRAGGLAIDTQYF
TGTGCCAGCAGCTATAGGGCCGGCGGACTAGCGATAGATACGCAGTATTTT
>-|-|TRBV7-2|TRBJ1-1
CASSLDRGMNTEAFF
TGTGCCAGCAGCTTAGATCGGGGAATGAACACTGAAGCTTTCTTT
>TRBD2|-|TRBV2|TRBJ2-5
CASSDERGLQETQYF
TGTGCCAGCAGTGACGAGCGGGGGCTCCAAGAGACCCAGTACTTC
>TRBD2|-|TRBV27|TRBJ2-1
CAIGGLAGGGEQFF
TGTGCCATTGGGGGACTAGCGGGGGGCGGGGAGCAGTTCTTC
>-|once|TRBV7-2|TRBJ1-2
CASSLYGGGYTF
TGTGCCAGCAGCCTCTACGGGGGAGGCTACACCTTC
>-|few|TRBV15|TRBJ2-1
CATSTYRTGNEQFF
TGTGCCACCAGCACCTACCGAACGGGAAATGAGCAGTTCTTC
>TRBD1|few|TRBV13|TRBJ2-6
CASSQGTGKSGANVLTF
TGTGCCAGCAGCCAAGGGACAGGGAAGTCTGGGGCCAACGTCCTGACTTTC
>-|-|TRBV2|TRBJ1-2
CASTPRSFWSYGYTF
TGTGCCAGCACCCCTCGGTCTTTTTGGAGCTATGGCTACACCTTC
>-|once|TRBV4-1|TRBJ2-1
CASSLPRGGPSYNEQFF
TGCGCCAGCAGCCTCCCAAGGGGGGGGCCCTCCTACAATGAGCAGTTCTTC
>-|-|TRBV18|TRBJ1-5
CASSPGGHQPQHF
TGTGCCAGCTCTCCAGGAGGGCACCAGCCCCAGCATTTT
>TRBD1|few|TRBV2|TRBJ1-1
CASSADRQNTEAFF
TGTGCCAGCAGTGCGGACAGGCAGAACACTGAAGCTTTCTTT